This TCR beta chain came from a study of T-cell reconstitution after alpha-beta-depleted transplantation in children. General study results and limits: T cells produced anew were the main source of T-cell counts and diversity one year after transplant. For some patients, TCRbeta diversity was high at day 60 because of recipient T cells and thymic progenitors that survived. Expanded clones from the graft, numbering several hundred, reportedly supplied alpha-beta T cells about two months after transplant.

Unique molecular identifiers were incorporated during preparation of the TCRbeta library. Each CDR3 protein is one row after TCRdb ran MiXCR on the PCR reads. This table holds approximately 630,000 distinct CDR3 sequences, about 12% found once. V lost 6 bases to trimming and J lost 3 bases, with 17 bases between them. This CDR3 is built from 15 residues. Per germline, CDR1 MDHEN and CDR2 SYDVKM. This clonotype was seen at least ten times. The antigen remains undetermined. This receptor was obtained from a girl aged 2 to 9 with congenital amegakaryocytic thrombocytopenia, due to receive a stem cell transplant. The chain combines TRBV28 with TRBJ1-1; possible D gene TRBD1, 5 bases. The input for sequencing was PBMCs, taken before TCRalphabeta/CD19-depleted stem cell transplant. As DNA, the CDR3 is TGTGCCAGCAGCCTGGGATGGCGCAGGGACACTGAAGCTTTCTTT. It encodes CASSLGWRRDTEAFF.